This TCR beta chain derives from a study of T cells expressing NK-cell markers (dated by TCRdb to 2020 to 2021). Concerning the study at large: Eight donors provided sorted CD3+CD56+NKG2C+, CD3+CD56+NKG2C- and CD3+CD56-NKG2C+ T-cell subsets, whose TCR beta-chain repertoires were profiled. All eight donors whose samples were sequenced were randomly selected healthy volunteers, three of them men and five women. Seven of the eight sequenced donors were HCMV-seropositive and one was HCMV-seronegative. Illumina HiSeq 2000/2500, MiSeq or NextSeq was used to sequence libraries as 2 x 150 bp reads.

A commercial ELISA kit detecting HCMV-specific IgG in serum was used to determine HCMV serostatus. Ficoll density gradient centrifugation was used to isolate peripheral blood mononuclear cells from blood. Sequencer: Illumina HiSeq 2000. 5'RACE template switching, by which a universal primer site and unique molecular identifiers were added, was used to make TCR beta cDNA libraries. Priming for cDNA synthesis came from the TCR beta constant segment, and two successive PCR amplification steps followed. In the source study's methods: MIGEC was used to demultiplex reads and group reads by UMI, and MiTCR was used to assemble and quantify clonotypes. To exclude erroneous sequences, only TCR cDNA sequences supported by at least two reads were retained. The tcR package was used for downstream repertoire analysis, with clonotypes matched between fractions based on CDR3 nucleotide sequence plus V segment. Antigen specificity was annotated against VDJdb with VDJmatch, allowing one amino acid substitution in CDR3. Each entry corresponds to one CDR3 protein sequence from reads that TCRdb reprocessed, and DNA is not given. TCRdb's processing, not the authors', yielded these V and J calls. The record for this sample contains about 390,000 distinct CDR3 sequences. The ten largest account for approximately 11% of the sample.

What the study reported, not specific to this receptor: Those dominant clonotypes were again the most abundant among CD3+CD56-NKG2C+ cells in a handful of donors, at about 28.3-65%. Whether the expanded NKG2C-expressing T cell clones were specific for HCMV antigens remained unclear. In several donors, the dominant CD3+CD56+NKG2C+ clonotypes were found to rank among the top 10 CD8+ clonotypes and to make up about 1.0-7.5% of CD8+ T cells.

Spanning cysteine to phenylalanine, the CDR3 consists of 13 amino acids. Only the protein is on record. CDR1 SGHVS and CDR2 FQNEAQ are derived from the germline V gene. Concerning this clonotype itself: Its antigen remains unidentified.

Sequenced sample: blood T cells: a sorted CD56 or NKG2C T cell subset, CD4+ or CD8+ T cells, or bulk PBMC T cells (not recorded which). This receptor was obtained from a woman in her 50s in good health. Donor details come from another sample of the same person, matched by shared clones. The rearrangement combines TRBV7-8 with TRBJ2-3; TCRdb outputs TRBD2, but without DNA this stays unchecked. CDR3 sequence: CASDTRVPDTQYF.